The present T cell receptor beta chain was sequenced within a study of CD8 T cells in ankylosing spondylitis. Overall study findings and caveats: Clones linked to disease were reported to show significant enrichment in matched ankylosing spondylitis synovial fluid. Among TCR beta sequences, a motif of eight highly homologous variants appeared characteristic of ankylosing spondylitis blood.

TCRdb processed the 5' RACE reads anew with MiXCR; each CDR3 protein has one entry. In the table there are 300,000 to 400,000 distinct CDR3 sequences, roughly 20% of which are singletons. There are a few counts of this clonotype. Its antigen is as yet unknown. The junction departs from the called germline gene at one end, perhaps through a read error. Germline V gene data show CDR1 as SNHLY and CDR2 as FYNNEI. CDR3 length: 12 residues. The gene calls are TRBV2 and TRBJ2-1, with D unclear. The receptor was isolated from a male donor with ankylosing spondylitis or in good health (not recorded which). The sample consisted of blood, either unsorted or a sorted T cell fraction (not recorded which). The CDR3 loop is CASKVVGIEQSF. The DNA of the CDR3 is TGTGCCAGCAAGGTCGTTGGGATAGAGCAGTCCTTC.